One and the same sample provided the 8 T cell receptor beta chains below, sequenced in a study of beta chain features in type 1 diabetes. The isolated RNA, all of it, was reverse transcribed, so expressed TCRB transcripts were what got sequenced. Generated by immunoSEQ multiplex PCR, the TCRdb table keeps only in-frame clones and is missing some. The repertoire holds roughly 250,000 clones, with over 8.5% as singletons. Material: naive CD4+ T cells from blood. The source of these receptors is a woman younger than 35 in good health.

The CDR3 nucleotides are TGTGCCAGCAGCAAAGCGGGCGGTCCGAAACGACGGGACAGCGATAATTCACCCCTCCACTTT. Its translation is CASSKAGGPKRRDSDNSPLHF. V and J are TRBV21-1 and TRBJ1-6; the D call of TRBD1 is as the table states it, not checked on the DNA. TRBV21-1 is classified as a pseudogene. The CDR3 runs to 21 residues.

Comments on this clone: The same CDR3 is also encoded by other DNA sequences in this sample. This chain links TRBV19 with TRBJ2-3; 8 bases are a match to TRBD1. The length of the CDR3 is 15 residues. Germline-derived CDR1 and CDR2 are LNHDA and SQIVND (reference sequence). V lost 1 base and J lost 0; bases outside the gene matches: 0. DNA for the CDR3: TGTGCCAGTAGTATAGGGACAGGGAGCACAGATACGCAGTATTTT. As protein: CASSIGTGSTDTQYF.

This clone has a handful of counts. V and J are TRBV5-1 and TRBJ2-5, with TRBD2 as a possible D gene (6 bases). The CDR3 is 14 residues long. Germline V gene lookup returns CDR1 SGHRS and CDR2 YFSETQ. V lost 4 bases to trimming and J lost 3 bases, with 13 bases between them. The CDR3 is CASSTGVGEETQYF. CDR3 in DNA: TGCGCCAGCAGCACGGGGGTCGGTGAAGAGACCCAGTACTTC.

The chain employs TRBV30 and TRBJ1-4; D unresolved. Trimming removed 0 bases from V and 11 bases from J, with 16 bases in between. The CDR3 runs to 14 residues. Germline values: CDR1 GTSNPN, CDR2 SVGIG (reference sequence). The CDR3 loop reads CAWSVLPAAGKLFF. The CDR3 DNA follows: TGTGCCTGGAGTGTACTTCCTGCGGCCGGGAAACTGTTTTTT.

This clone has only a few counts. CDR3 bases: TGTGCCTGGAGTATCACTAGGGAAAGCGGCTACACCTTC. Its protein is CAWSITRESGYTF. The chain employs TRBV30 and TRBJ1-2; D is unclear. Germline V gene lookup returns CDR1 GTSNPN and CDR2 SVGIG (reference sequence). Trimming stripped 2 bases from V and 8 bases from J, with 15 bases between. The CDR3 covers 13 residues. Based on the CDR3 plus reference TRBV30 and TRBJ1-2, the full variable domain is SQTIHQWPATLVQPVGSPLSLECTVEGTSNPNLYWYRQAAGRGLQLLFYSVGIGQISSEVPQNLSASRPQDRQFILSSKKLLLSDSGFYLCAWSITRESGYTFGSGTRLTVV.

This chain joins TRBV6-5 and TRBJ1-2; D perhaps matches TRBD1 (5 bases). Germline CDR1 is MNHEY and CDR2 is SVGAGI. Trimming pared 10 bases from V and 4 bases from J, leaving 13 bases between. The CDR3 has 12 amino acids. In nucleotides, the CDR3 is TGTGCCACATCCCCGGGGGGCTATGGCTACACCTTC. Translated: CATSPGGYGYTF.

About this clone: The junction differs from germline at one of its ends, possibly a read error. The rearrangement uses TRBV11-2 and TRBJ2-7; 9 bases are a match to TRBD1. The CDR3 sequence is 16 residues long. Germline V CDR1 and CDR2: SGHAT, FQNNGV. The DNA of the CDR3 is TGTGCCAGCAGATTAGGCTCCGGGACAGGGAGCTACGAGCAGTACTTC. Its translation: CASRLGSGTGSYEQYF.

The rearrangement uses TRBV11-2 and TRBJ2-7; 11 bases are a match to TRBD1. The length of the CDR3 is 18 residues. J lost 1 base, V lost 1 base, and 9 bases had no gene match. The germline V gene encodes CDR1 SGHAT and CDR2 FQNNGV. DNA for the CDR3: TGTGCCAGCAGCTTAGGCGGACAGGGGGCAATCCTTTCCTACGAGCAGTACTTC. It translates to CASSLGGQGAILSYEQYF.